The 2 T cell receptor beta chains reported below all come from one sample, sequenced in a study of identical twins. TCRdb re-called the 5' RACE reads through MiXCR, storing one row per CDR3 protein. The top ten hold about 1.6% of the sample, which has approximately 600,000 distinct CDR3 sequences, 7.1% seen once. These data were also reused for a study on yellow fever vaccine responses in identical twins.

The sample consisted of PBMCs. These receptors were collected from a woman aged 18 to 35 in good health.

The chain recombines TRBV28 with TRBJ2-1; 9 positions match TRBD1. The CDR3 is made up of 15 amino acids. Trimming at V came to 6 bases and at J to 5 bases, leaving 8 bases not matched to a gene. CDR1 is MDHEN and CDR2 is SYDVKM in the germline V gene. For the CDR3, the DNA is TGTGCCAGCAGGGAACTGGGACAGGGTAACAATGAGCAGTTCTTC. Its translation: CASRELGQGNNEQFF.

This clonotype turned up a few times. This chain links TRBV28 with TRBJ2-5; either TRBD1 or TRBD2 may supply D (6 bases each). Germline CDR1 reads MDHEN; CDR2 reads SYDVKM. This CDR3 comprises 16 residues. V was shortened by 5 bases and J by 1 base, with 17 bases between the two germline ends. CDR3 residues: CASSRGVSKGQETQYF. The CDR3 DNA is TGTGCCAGCAGTAGGGGGGTTTCCAAAGGCCAAGAGACCCAGTACTTC.